Each of the 32 T cell receptor beta chains below was sequenced from the same sample in a study of cytomegalovirus exposure and HLA in healthy donors. Primers for the PCR totalled 60 Vbeta and 13 Jbeta. Clones were read by immunoSEQ multiplex PCR, and TCRdb kept only the in-frame ones, dropping some. The sample lists some 120,000 clones, over 65% occurring once. The sample comprised PBMCs. Receptor source: a woman aged 40 to 50 in good health and CMV-seronegative.

This clone was seen only a few times. The chain combines TRBV6-5 with TRBJ1-1; 9 positions match TRBD1. Germline assignment: CDR1 MNHEY and CDR2 SVGAGI. The junction had 8 bases not matched to a gene; V was cut back by 6 bases and J by 6 bases. The CDR3 totals 14 residues. Written as DNA, the CDR3 is TGTGCCAGCAGCTCTTGGGACAGGGAATCTGAAGCTTTCTTT. It specifies CASSSWDRESEAFF.

The chain couples TRBV5-1 to TRBJ2-7; possible D gene TRBD1, 5 bases. Deletions cut 0 bases from V and 5 bases from J, with 12 bases between. CDR1 and CDR2 (germline): SGHRS, YFSETQ. The CDR3 length is 14 residues. In DNA, the CDR3 is TGCGCCAGCAGCTTGGTTGCAGGGTCCCACGAGCAGTACTTC. The encoded protein is CASSLVAGSHEQYF.

V is TRBV7-2 and J is TRBJ1-2, with TRBD1 matching 10 bases. Germline V lookup: CDR1 SGHTA, CDR2 FQGNSA. Trimming cost V 4 bases and J 4 bases; bases outside gene matches: 6. The length of the CDR3 is 15 residues. CDR3 protein: CASSYRGDRGYGYTF. Here the CDR3 DNA reads TGTGCCAGCAGCTATAGGGGGGACAGGGGCTATGGCTACACCTTC. The entire variable domain, with the rest obtained from reference TRBV7-2 and TRBJ1-2, is as follows: GAGVSQSPSNKVTEKGKDVELRCDPISGHTALYWYRQSLGQGLEFLIYFQGNSAPDKSGLPSDRFSAERTGGSVSTLTIQRTQQEDSAVYLCASSYRGDRGYGYTFGSGTRLTVV.

The chain is built from TRBV27 and TRBJ2-7, with a tentative D call TRBD2 (6 bases). Trimming left V 3 bases short and J 6 bases short, with 12 bases between. This CDR3 region has 13 residues. The germline CDR1 and CDR2 sequences are MNHEY and SMNVEV (reference sequence). The CDR3 bases are TGTGCCAGCAGTTTGGCCCGGGGAGGCGAGCAGTACTTC. Residues: CASSLARGGEQYF.

The chain couples TRBV7-8 to TRBJ1-2; no firm D call. This CDR3 region has 18 residues. CDR1 is SGHVS, CDR2 FQNEAQ, per germline. With 0 bases removed from V and 4 bases from J, the gap between germline ends came to 21 bases. The CDR3 is CASSLAITVESQPYGYTF. CDR3 bases: TGTGCCAGCAGCTTAGCGATAACAGTCGAATCTCAGCCCTATGGCTACACCTTC.

Here the CDR3 reads CASSQALAGGNTGELFF. The DNA of the CDR3 is TGCGCCAGCAGCCAAGCCCTAGCGGGAGGTAACACCGGGGAGCTGTTTTTT. The rearrangement links TRBV4-3 to TRBJ2-2; 11 nucleotides align to TRBD2. Germline V gene lookup returns CDR1 LGHNA and CDR2 YSLEER. This CDR3 region has 17 residues. Trimming cost V 1 base and J 2 bases; bases outside gene matches: 3.

The chain carries TRBV6-1 and TRBJ1-2; 10 nucleotides align to TRBD1. CDR1 is MNHNS, CDR2 SASEGT, per germline. V trimming: 5 bases; J trimming: 8 bases; junction bases outside the gene matches: 11. The CDR3 extends over 15 amino acids. The CDR3 coding sequence is TGTGCCAGCAGTTTACAAGGGACAGGGGTGTTCGGCTACACCTTC. This codes for CASSLQGTGVFGYTF.

The V gene is TRBV10-1, the J gene TRBJ2-2; 8 bases map to TRBD1. Per germline, CDR1 WNHNN and CDR2 SYGVQD (reference sequence). The CDR3 is made up of 15 amino acids. V lost 6 bases, J lost 6 bases, and 9 bases stayed unmatched. CDR3: CASRGGQGGPGELFF. The DNA of the CDR3 is TGCGCCAGCAGGGGAGGACAGGGCGGACCCGGGGAGCTGTTTTTT.

V and J are TRBV5-4 and TRBJ2-1; 8 positions match TRBD1. Germline CDR1 SGHNT, CDR2 YYREEE (reference sequence). The CDR3 extends over 15 amino acids. V lost 5 bases to trimming and J lost 4 bases; unmatched junction nucleotides: 8. The CDR3 bases are TGTGCCAGCAGAAAAGGGACAGGTGCTTACAATGAGCAGTTCTTC. This gives the protein CASRKGTGAYNEQFF.

This clone was detected only once. The V and J genes are TRBV2 and TRBJ2-7; 8 bases align to TRBD2. The CDR3 contains 14 residues. CDR1 is SNHLY and CDR2 is FYNNEI in the germline V gene. Losses at the gene ends were 5 bases for V and 9 bases for J; bases not matched to a gene: 12. The CDR3 here is CASSNSGSPPRQYF. The CDR3 nucleotides read TGTGCCAGCAGTAACAGCGGGAGCCCACCTCGGCAGTACTTC.

The chain combines TRBV14 with TRBJ2-2, with D perhaps TRBD2 (6 bases). There are 13 residues in the CDR3. Trimming left V 5 bases short and J 5 bases short, with 9 bases between. The germline V gene encodes CDR1 SGHDN and CDR2 FVKESK. CDR3 amino acids: CASSWRVTGELFF. Written as DNA, the CDR3 is TGTGCCAGCAGCTGGAGGGTGACCGGGGAGCTGTTTTTT.

The J gene is TRBJ2-7, the V gene TRBV21-1; the table's D call, TRBD1, has no DNA check behind it. TRBV21-1 corresponds to a pseudogene. The CDR3 runs 19 residues. The CDR3 DNA sequence: TGTGCCAGCAGCAAAGCAGTAGGCGGACAGGGGGCTTGTTTCTACGAGCAGTACTTC. It encodes CASSKAVGGQGACFYEQYF.

The rearrangement links TRBV7-2 to TRBJ2-5, with 10 bases identical to TRBD2. The CDR3 length is 14 residues. Germline assignment: CDR1 SGHTA and CDR2 FQGNSA. V dropped 5 bases and J dropped 4; count of bases not matched to a gene: 4. This chain's CDR3 is CASSPRLAGETQYF. The DNA for the CDR3 is TGTGCCAGCAGCCCCAGACTAGCGGGAGAGACCCAGTACTTC.

A remark on this clone: The germline gene is not matched at one end of the junction; a read error may be the cause. The V and J genes are TRBV27 and TRBJ1-1; 7 bases are shared with TRBD1. Germline values: CDR1 MNHEY, CDR2 SMNVEV (reference sequence). This CDR3 comprises 15 residues. Here the CDR3 reads CAGSSRTGLNTEAFF. The CDR3 DNA follows: TGTGCCGGCAGTTCCCGGACAGGTTTGAACACTGAAGCTTTCTTT.

In this sample, this clone turned up once. The chain couples TRBV15 to TRBJ2-2; TRBD1 aligns across 7 bases. Germline V lookup: CDR1 LNHNV, CDR2 YYDKDF (reference sequence). The V gene end was trimmed by 0 bases and the J gene end by 3 bases; junction bases not matched to a gene: 4. CDR3 length: 16 amino acids. The CDR3 sequence: CATSRDFGTDTGELFF. The DNA for the CDR3 is TGTGCCACCAGCAGAGATTTTGGGACAGACACCGGGGAGCTGTTTTTT.

This clone was found a few times. The chain has TRBV11-3 and TRBJ2-2, with a possible D match to TRBD2 (7 bases). The V end lost 5 bases, the J end lost 1 base, and 20 bases lay between the germline ends. Per germline, CDR1 SGHNT and CDR2 YENEEA. The CDR3 extends over 18 amino acids. The CDR3 DNA sequence: TGTGCCAGCAGCCCTCCCCGGGGGAGGGGGGGGAACACCGGGGAGCTGTTTTTT. Its protein is CASSPPRGRGGNTGELFF.

This chain joins TRBV28 and TRBJ1-2; 10 bases align to TRBD1. Germline V gives CDR1 MDHEN, CDR2 SYDVKM. V trimming: 6 bases; J trimming: 7 bases; junction bases outside the gene matches: 14. The CDR3 covers 16 residues. The CDR3 DNA sequence: TGTGCCAGCAGCCCCCCCCGAACCGGGACAGGGGTTGGCTACACCTTC. Amino acid sequence: CASSPPRTGTGVGYTF.

The chain couples TRBV28 to TRBJ2-3; 7 nucleotides agree with TRBD1. The CDR3 length is 15 residues. Germline CDR1 reads MDHEN; CDR2 reads SYDVKM. With V trimmed by 6 bases and J by 1 base, 7 bases remained unmatched. The CDR3 loop reads CASRETGSGTDTQYF. The CDR3 DNA is TGTGCCAGCAGAGAGACAGGGTCTGGCACAGATACGCAGTATTTT.

This chain links TRBV5-1 with TRBJ1-2, with D uncertain. There are 13 residues in the CDR3. Germline lookup yields CDR1 SGHRS and CDR2 YFSETQ. The V gene lost 0 bases and the J gene lost 4 bases, with 7 bases spanning the gap. DNA of the CDR3: TGCGCCAGCAGCTTGGGGGCAGCCTATGGCTACACCTTC. It codes for CASSLGAAYGYTF. The full variable domain, its missing parts supplied by reference TRBV5-1 and TRBJ1-2, is KAGVTQTPRYLIKTRGQQVTLSCSPISGHRSVSWYQQTPGQGLQFLFEYFSETQRNKGNFPGRFSGRQFSNSRSEMNVSTLELGDSALYLCASSLGAAYGYTFGSGTRLTVV.

The chain recombines TRBV18 with TRBJ2-1; no clear D. The length of the CDR3 is 11 residues. V was clipped by 2 bases and J by 12 bases, with 8 bases between them. Germline lookup yields CDR1 KGHSH and CDR2 LQKENI. The CDR3 region is CASSPGEVQFF. For the CDR3, the DNA is TGTGCCAGCTCACCAGGCGAGGTGCAGTTCTTC.

DNA for the CDR3: TGCAGTGCTAGACTGACAGGACAGTACTTC. This gives the protein CSARLTGQYF. The V call is TRBV20-1, the J call TRBJ2-7, with D perhaps matching TRBD1 (6 bases). Per the germline V gene, CDR1 is DFQATT and CDR2 is SNEGSKA (reference sequence). V lost 2 bases to trimming and J lost 10 bases, with 9 bases between them. This CDR3 contains 10 residues.

CDR3 sequence reads: CASSLQGGLGTEAFF. The DNA of the CDR3 is TGCGCCAGCAGCTTACAGGGGGGGCTGGGGACTGAAGCTTTCTTT. This chain links TRBV5-1 with TRBJ1-1, with TRBD1 matching 8 bases. This CDR3 region has 15 residues. V gave up 2 bases and J gave up 5 bases; unmatched junction bases: 8. Germline CDR1 is SGHRS and CDR2 is YFSETQ.

This clone has a handful of counts. The J gene is TRBJ1-5, the V gene TRBV2, with TRBD1 identical over 7 bases. Germline CDR1 and CDR2: SNHLY and FYNNEI. This CDR3 has 13 residues. After removal of 8 bases from V and 7 bases from J, the junction contained 8 bases not matched to a gene. The CDR3 DNA sequence: TGTGCCAGCGGTCAGGGGGTGAGGCAGCCCCAGCATTTT. Its protein product is CASGQGVRQPQHF.

The rearrangement links TRBV19 to TRBJ2-1; D gene ambiguous. Germline V gives CDR1 LNHDA, CDR2 SQIVND (reference sequence). V shed 5 bases and J shed 13 bases, with 15 bases lying between them. The CDR3 is 12 residues long. CDR3 DNA sequence: TGTGCCAGTAGTTTCACACGAGACTCACAGTTCTTC. Translated, it gives CASSFTRDSQFF.

The chain joins TRBV19 to TRBJ2-5; TRBD2 matches at 14 bases. The tail of the sequence fits TRBJ2-7 better, so the J call may be wrong. Germline assignment: CDR1 LNHDA and CDR2 SQIVND (reference sequence). This CDR3 contains 17 residues. CDR3 amino acids: CASSIGLAGGTGSEQYF. As DNA, the CDR3 is TGTGCCAGTAGTATCGGACTAGCGGGAGGAACGGGTTCCGAGCAGTACTTC.

The sample holds a few counts of this clone. The chain links TRBV5-4 to TRBJ2-3; TRBD2 agrees at 15 bases. J was trimmed by 4 bases and V by 0 bases; bases with no gene match: 3. CDR1 and CDR2 from the germline V gene are SGHNT and YYREEE (reference sequence). This CDR3 comprises 17 residues. The CDR3: CASSLGTSGRASDTQYF. CDR3 sequence (DNA): TGTGCCAGCAGCTTGGGGACTAGCGGGAGGGCCTCAGATACGCAGTATTTT.

In DNA, the CDR3 is TGTGCCAGCAGCTTACCCCAGGGTCCCGGGGAGCTGTTTTTT. This codes for CASSLPQGPGELFF. The chain links TRBV5-6 to TRBJ2-2, with D perhaps TRBD1 (5 bases). The CDR3 is 14 residues long. CDR1 is SGHDT and CDR2 is YYEEEE in the germline V gene. The V end was cut by 2 bases, the J end by 6 bases, with 11 bases between.

V gene TRBV2 combines with J gene TRBJ2-3; 8 positions match TRBD1. The J segment lost 6 bases and the V segment lost 7 bases, leaving 9 bases of the junction unmatched. Germline V gives CDR1 SNHLY, CDR2 FYNNEI. CDR3 length: 14 residues. The CDR3 loop reads CASTRQGAGDTQYF. CDR3 DNA: TGTGCCAGCACTCGGCAGGGGGCTGGGGATACGCAGTATTTT.

The genes are TRBV29-1 and TRBJ2-3; a possible D gene is TRBD1 (5 bases). The CDR3 runs 13 residues. Germline V gene lookup returns CDR1 SQVTM and CDR2 ANQGSEA. V lost 5 bases to trimming and J lost 4 bases, with 13 bases between them. The CDR3 reads CSVRSGQADTQYF. CDR3 DNA sequence: TGCAGCGTTCGGTCAGGGCAGGCAGATACGCAGTATTTT.

The chain is built from TRBV28 and TRBJ2-2; TRBD2 matches 7 bases. Looked up from germline, CDR1 is MDHEN and CDR2 is SYDVKM. The CDR3 spans 14 residues. J lost 6 bases, V lost 8 bases, and 9 bases had no gene match. CDR3 DNA: TGTGCCAGCGGCAGCGGGGATAGGGCCGGGGAGCTGTTTTTT. Translation gives CASGSGDRAGELFF.

This sequence joins TRBV19 and TRBJ2-6, with D maybe TRBD1 (5 bases). CDR3 length: 12 amino acids. The V gene's germline CDR1 is LNHDA and CDR2 SQIVND (reference sequence). Trimming pared 5 bases from V and 15 bases from J, leaving 14 bases between. The CDR3 protein is CASSAGADGLTF. The DNA of the CDR3 is TGTGCCAGTAGTGCTGGGGCCGACGGCCTGACTTTC.

This chain links TRBV27 with TRBJ2-3; TRBD2 matches 7 bases. V lost 2 bases, J lost 5 bases, and 10 bases stayed unmatched. This CDR3 region has 16 residues. CDR1 and CDR2 from the germline V gene are MNHEY and SMNVEV (reference sequence). The CDR3 DNA is TGTGCCAGCAGTTTAGGGAGGGCGACAAGGGGAGATACGCAGTATTTT. Translated: CASSLGRATRGDTQYF.